This T cell receptor beta chain originates from a study of T cells in Graves' hyperthyroidism and ophthalmopathy (dated by TCRdb to the late 2010s). Some background on the complete study: Peripheral blood samples were taken at the time of initial diagnosis, prior to any treatment. To identify TCR V-J signatures that set the groups apart, the researchers used a discovery cohort of approximately 98 patients, made up of 40 to 45 with Graves' ophthalmopathy and 55 to 65 with stable Graves' hyperthyroidism. An independent validation cohort of 18 to 20 hyperthyroidism patients and 17 patients who later progressed to ophthalmopathy tested prospective prediction of ophthalmopathy. The 75 to 100 discovery patients were divided at random into training and test sets in a 7:3 ratio. Thyroid tissue and blood T-cell repertoires from six Graves' hyperthyroidism patients were also compared in the study. After blood sampling, hyperthyroidism patients were treated with methimazole at a starting dose of 30 mg daily, and ophthalmopathy patients were treated with high-dose intravenous methylprednisolone. The paper reports TCR Vbeta CDR3 sequencing of over 130 peripheral blood samples: approximately 41 ophthalmopathy, about 75 hyperthyroidism and approximately 17 progressor patients. Here is what the overall study found, with its caveats: In validation, the model predicted progression to ophthalmopathy a median of approximately 6.6 months before onset, with 65% to 71% sensitivity and 72.22% specificity. Sample size was not statistically predetermined, and investigators were not blinded to group allocation. Blood samples also contained most of the expanded thyroid clonotypes (frequency above 0.001), which suggests that blood repertoires may reflect thyroid immune responses. Ophthalmopathy was separated from stable hyperthyroidism by a 13 V-J signature model, with about 86% sensitivity and approximately 81% specificity obtained in cross-validation and 80%/75% obtained in testing.

A patient counted as having stable Graves' hyperthyroidism if no progression to ophthalmopathy occurred over 18 months of follow-up. Hyperthyroidism patients were newly diagnosed, with disease duration under 2 months, and aged 18 to 65 years. Any patient with an uncontrolled infection, another autoimmune disease, pregnancy or lactation was excluded. Diagnoses were established on the basis of clinical symptoms, serum thyroxine and TRAb, thyroid ultrasound, and orbital computed tomography. PBMCs were separated from over 9 ml of fresh peripheral blood using Ficoll-Paque density gradient centrifugation. Total RNA was extracted with Trizol reagent, and quality was checked on an Agilent 2100 Bioanalyzer. This clonotype occurred many times. Its cognate antigen has yet to be identified. The input lacks base qualities; no much larger clone sits a single base away. Amplification of TCR beta CDR3 regions was carried out from RNA transcripts. A first-round RT-PCR of the TCR CDR3 used the HTBI primer set with the Qiagen OneStep RT-PCR kit. The libraries were constructed in a second round of multiplex PCR and then size-selected and purified. Libraries were sequenced paired-end with 100 bp reads on an Illumina HiSeq2000. From the authors' description of their analysis: SOAPnuke was used to process the raw data, throwing out any read that contained adapters or uncalled bases, had a mean Phred below 15, or lacked an exact constant-primer or identifier match. COPE v1.2.5 was used to merge high-quality paired reads, and clonotypes were defined as unique nucleotide sequences. MiTCR v1.1 was used to align clonotypes to the IMGT TRBV, TRBD and TRBJ reference segments. Only V-J combinations with frequency above 0.0001, covering 99.2% of repertoires, were analysed. A TCS score was defined as the ratio between F50 (clonal expansion) and ExV (chaos), using BLOSUM62-based TCRdist between CDR3 peptides within each V-J. Welch's t-statistics and random forest reduced 500 to 650 V-J features to 13, which were used in a naive Bayes classifier (R e1071). TCRdb reprocessed the public reads (quality trimming at Q25 with fastp, clone calling with MiXCR) and kept in-frame beta chains. For every CDR3 protein sequence, its rows merge into one entry that carries the most common genes and DNA. The V and J calls were determined by TCRdb, not by the authors. The sample records some 510,000 distinct CDR3 sequences, roughly 20% of which are singletons. The ten largest clones capture approximately 26% of the sample.

V loses 4 bases of germline sequence and J loses 6 bases, and the interval between the two ends is 19 bases. The CDR3 goes from the cysteine to the phenylalanine over 14 residues. The retained sequence is limited to the CDR3, 42 bases, with the frame set at the first base. Taken from the germline V gene (reference sequence), the CDR1 and CDR2 loops are DFQATT and SNEGSKA. Sequenced input: blood. The source of this sequence is a man aged 18 to 30 with Graves' hyperthyroidism. Rearrangement joined TRBV20-1 to TRBJ2-7; 6 matching bases give a weak D call of TRBD1. The CDR3 amino acid sequence is: CSATNRDTGVEQYF. Here is the DNA: TGCAGTGCTACGAACCGGGACACCGGAGTCGAGCAGTACTTC.